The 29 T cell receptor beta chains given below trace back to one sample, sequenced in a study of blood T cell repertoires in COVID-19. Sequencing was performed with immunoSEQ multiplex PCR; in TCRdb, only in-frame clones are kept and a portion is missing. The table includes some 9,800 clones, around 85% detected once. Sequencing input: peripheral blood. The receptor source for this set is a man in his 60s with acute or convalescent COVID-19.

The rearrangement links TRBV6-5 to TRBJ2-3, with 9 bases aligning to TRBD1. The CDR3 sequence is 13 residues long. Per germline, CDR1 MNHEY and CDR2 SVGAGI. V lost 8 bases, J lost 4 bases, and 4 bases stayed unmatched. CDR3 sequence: CASYRGQADTQYF. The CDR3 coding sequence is TGTGCCAGCTACAGGGGGCAGGCAGATACGCAGTATTTT.

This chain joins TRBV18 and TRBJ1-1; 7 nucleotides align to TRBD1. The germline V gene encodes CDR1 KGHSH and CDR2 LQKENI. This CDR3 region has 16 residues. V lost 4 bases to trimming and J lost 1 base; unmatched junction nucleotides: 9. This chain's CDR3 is CASSLGTVQGNTEAFF. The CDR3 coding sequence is TGTGCCAGCTCACTCGGGACAGTCCAAGGGAACACTGAAGCTTTCTTT.

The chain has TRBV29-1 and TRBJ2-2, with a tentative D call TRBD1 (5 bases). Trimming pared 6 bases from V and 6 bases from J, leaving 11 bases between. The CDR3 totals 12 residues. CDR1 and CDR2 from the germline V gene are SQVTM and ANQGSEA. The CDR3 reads CSVHKGPGELFF. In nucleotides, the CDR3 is TGCAGCGTCCACAAGGGGCCCGGGGAGCTGTTTTTT.

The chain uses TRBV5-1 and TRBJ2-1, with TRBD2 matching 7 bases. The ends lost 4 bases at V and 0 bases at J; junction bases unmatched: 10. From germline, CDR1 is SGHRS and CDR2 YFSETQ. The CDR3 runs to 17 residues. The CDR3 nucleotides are TGCGCCAGCAGCGAAAACCCGGGGGGTAGCTCCTACAATGAGCAGTTCTTC. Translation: CASSENPGGSSYNEQFF.

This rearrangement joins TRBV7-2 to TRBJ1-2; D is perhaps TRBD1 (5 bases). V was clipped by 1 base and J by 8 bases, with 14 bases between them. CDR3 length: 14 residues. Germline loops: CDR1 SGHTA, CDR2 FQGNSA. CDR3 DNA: TGTGCCAGCAGCTTAGAGGGGACTGAAGTAGGCTACACCTTC. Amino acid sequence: CASSLEGTEVGYTF.

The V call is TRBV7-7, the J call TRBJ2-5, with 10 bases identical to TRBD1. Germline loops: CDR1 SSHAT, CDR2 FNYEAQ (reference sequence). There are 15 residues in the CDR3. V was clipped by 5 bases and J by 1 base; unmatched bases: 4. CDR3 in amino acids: CASSMTGGPQETQYF. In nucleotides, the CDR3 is TGTGCCAGCAGCATGACAGGGGGCCCCCAAGAGACCCAGTACTTC.

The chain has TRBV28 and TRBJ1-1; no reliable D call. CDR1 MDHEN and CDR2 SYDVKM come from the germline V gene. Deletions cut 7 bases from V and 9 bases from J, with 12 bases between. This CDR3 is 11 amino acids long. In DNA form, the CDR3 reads TGTGCCAGCAACTCAGGCAGCCAAGCTTTCTTT. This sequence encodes CASNSGSQAFF.

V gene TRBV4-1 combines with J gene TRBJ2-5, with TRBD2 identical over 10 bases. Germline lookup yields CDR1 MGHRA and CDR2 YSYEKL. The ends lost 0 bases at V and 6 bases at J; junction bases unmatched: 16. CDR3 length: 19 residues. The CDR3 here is CASSQEGLAGAGSLKTQYF. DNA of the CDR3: TGCGCCAGCAGCCAAGAAGGCCTAGCGGGGGCGGGGTCTTTAAAGACCCAGTACTTC.

CDR3 DNA sequence: TGTGCCAGCAGTGAAGACAGGGGGCGAGGAAACACCATATATTTT. It codes for CASSEDRGRGNTIYF. This sequence joins TRBV2 and TRBJ1-3; 9 positions agree with TRBD1. The CDR3 covers 15 residues. V dropped 1 base and J dropped 4; count of bases not matched to a gene: 2. Germline values: CDR1 SNHLY, CDR2 FYNNEI.

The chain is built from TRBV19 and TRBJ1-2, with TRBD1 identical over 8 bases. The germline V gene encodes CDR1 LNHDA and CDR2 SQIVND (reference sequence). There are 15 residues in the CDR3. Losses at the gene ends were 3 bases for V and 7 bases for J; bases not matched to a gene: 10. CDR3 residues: CASSILGQGFVGYTF. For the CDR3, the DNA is TGTGCCAGTAGTATTCTTGGACAGGGCTTTGTTGGCTACACCTTC.

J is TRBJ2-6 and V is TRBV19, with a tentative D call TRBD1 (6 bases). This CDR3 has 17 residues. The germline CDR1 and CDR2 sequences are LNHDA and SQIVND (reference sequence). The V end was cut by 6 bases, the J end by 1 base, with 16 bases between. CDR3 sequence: CASRQGYLLSGANVLTF. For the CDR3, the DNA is TGTGCCAGTAGGCAGGGGTACTTGTTGTCTGGGGCCAACGTCCTGACTTTC.

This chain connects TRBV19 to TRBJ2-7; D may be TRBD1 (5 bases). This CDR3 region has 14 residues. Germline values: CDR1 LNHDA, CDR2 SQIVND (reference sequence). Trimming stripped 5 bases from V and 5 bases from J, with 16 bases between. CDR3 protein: CASSDIAGQDEQYF. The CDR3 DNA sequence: TGTGCCAGTAGTGATATCGCAGGGCAGGACGAGCAGTACTTC. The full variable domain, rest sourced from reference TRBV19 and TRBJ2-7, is DGGITQSPKYLFRKEGQNVTLSCEQNLNHDAMYWYRQDPGQGLRLIYYSQIVNDFQKGDIAEGYSVSREKKESFPLTVTSAQKNPTAFYLCASSDIAGQDEQYFGPGTRLTVT.

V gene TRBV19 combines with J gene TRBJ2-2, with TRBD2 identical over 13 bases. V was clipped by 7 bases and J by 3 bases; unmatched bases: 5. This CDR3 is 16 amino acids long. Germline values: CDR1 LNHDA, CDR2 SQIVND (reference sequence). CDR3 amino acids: CASTRLAGGYTGELFF. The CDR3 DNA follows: TGTGCCAGTACCCGACTAGCGGGAGGTTACACCGGGGAGCTGTTTTTT.

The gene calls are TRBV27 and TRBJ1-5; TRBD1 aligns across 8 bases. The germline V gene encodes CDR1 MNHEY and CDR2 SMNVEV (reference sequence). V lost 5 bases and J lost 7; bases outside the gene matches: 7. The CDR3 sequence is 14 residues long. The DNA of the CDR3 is TGTGCCAGCAGTACCGCAGGGGGCGGGCAGCCCCAGCATTTT. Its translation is CASSTAGGGQPQHF.

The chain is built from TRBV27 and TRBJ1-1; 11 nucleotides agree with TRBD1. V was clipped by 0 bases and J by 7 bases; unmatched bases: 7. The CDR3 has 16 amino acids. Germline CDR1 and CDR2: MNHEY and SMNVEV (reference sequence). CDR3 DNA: TGTGCCAGCAGTTTATCCGGGACAGGGGGAGGCGATGAAGCTTTCTTT. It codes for CASSLSGTGGGDEAFF.

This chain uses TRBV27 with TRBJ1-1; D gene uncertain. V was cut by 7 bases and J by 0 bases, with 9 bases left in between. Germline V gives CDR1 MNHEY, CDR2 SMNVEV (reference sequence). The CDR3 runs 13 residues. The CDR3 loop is CASTKYMNTEAFF. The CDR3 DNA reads TGTGCCAGCACGAAGTACATGAACACTGAAGCTTTCTTT.

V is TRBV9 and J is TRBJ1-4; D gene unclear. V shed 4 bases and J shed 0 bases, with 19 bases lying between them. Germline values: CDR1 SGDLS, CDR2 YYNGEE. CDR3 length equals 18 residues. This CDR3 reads CASSTRPGELSTNEKLFF. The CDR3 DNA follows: TGTGCCAGCAGCACCCGTCCCGGGGAGTTATCAACTAATGAAAAACTGTTTTTT.

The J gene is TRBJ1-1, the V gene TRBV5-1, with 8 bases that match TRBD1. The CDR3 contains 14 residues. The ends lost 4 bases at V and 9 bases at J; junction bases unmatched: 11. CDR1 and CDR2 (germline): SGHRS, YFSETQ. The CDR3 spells CASSDTGQANKAFF. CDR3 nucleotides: TGCGCCAGCAGCGACACGGGACAGGCGAACAAAGCTTTCTTT.

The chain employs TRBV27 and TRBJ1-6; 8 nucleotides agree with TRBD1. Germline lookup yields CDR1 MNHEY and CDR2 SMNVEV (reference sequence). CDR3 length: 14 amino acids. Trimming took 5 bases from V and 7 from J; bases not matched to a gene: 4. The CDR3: CASSRQGLNSPLHF. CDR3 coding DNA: TGTGCCAGCAGTAGACAGGGGTTGAATTCACCCCTCCACTTT.

CDR3 bases: TGTGCCAGCAGCCCGTCCCCGGGCTACACCTTC. This translates into CASSPSPGYTF. The V gene is TRBV11-3, the J gene TRBJ1-2; no firm D call. Germline CDR1 SGHNT, CDR2 YENEEA. The CDR3 totals 11 residues. Trimming removed 5 bases at V and 8 bases at J, with 9 bases between.

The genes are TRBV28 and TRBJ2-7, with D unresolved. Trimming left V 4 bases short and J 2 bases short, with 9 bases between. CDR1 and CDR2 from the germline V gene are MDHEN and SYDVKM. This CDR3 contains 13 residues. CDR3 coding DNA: TGTGCCAGCAGTTCCGACATGGCCTACGAGCAGTACGTC. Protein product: CASSSDMAYEQYV.

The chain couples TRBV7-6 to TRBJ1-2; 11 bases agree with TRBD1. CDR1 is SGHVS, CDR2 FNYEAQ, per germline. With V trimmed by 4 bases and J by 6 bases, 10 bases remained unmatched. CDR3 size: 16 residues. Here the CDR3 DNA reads TGTGCCAGCAGCTCAGGACAGGGGGCGCGAGGACATGGCTACACCTTC. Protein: CASSSGQGARGHGYTF.

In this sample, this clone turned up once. The CDR3 coding sequence is TGTGCCAGCAGCCCCACTAGCGGGAGGGCCGCGGATACGCAGTATTTT. Translating it yields CASSPTSGRAADTQYF. The gene calls are TRBV7-9 and TRBJ2-3; 13 nucleotides line up with TRBD2. The CDR3 runs 16 residues. Germline trimming cut 5 bases from V and 6 bases from J; bases unmatched to any gene: 8. Germline CDR1 is SEHNR and CDR2 is FQNEAQ (reference sequence).

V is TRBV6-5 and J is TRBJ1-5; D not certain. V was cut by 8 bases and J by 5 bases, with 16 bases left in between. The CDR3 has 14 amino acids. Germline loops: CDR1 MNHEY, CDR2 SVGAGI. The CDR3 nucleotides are TGTGCCAGCTGGCCGGGTGAGGTCTATCAGCCCCAGCATTTT. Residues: CASWPGEVYQPQHF.

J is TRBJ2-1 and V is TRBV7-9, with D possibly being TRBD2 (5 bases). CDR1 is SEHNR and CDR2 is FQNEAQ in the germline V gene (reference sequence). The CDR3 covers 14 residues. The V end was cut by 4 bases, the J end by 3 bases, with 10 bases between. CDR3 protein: CASSSGTSYNEQFF. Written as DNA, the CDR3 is TGTGCCAGCAGCTCGGGAACTAGCTACAATGAGCAGTTCTTC.

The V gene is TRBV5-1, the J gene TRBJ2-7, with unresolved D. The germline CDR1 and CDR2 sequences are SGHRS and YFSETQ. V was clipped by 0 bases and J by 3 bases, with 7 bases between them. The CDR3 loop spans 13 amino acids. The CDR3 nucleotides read TGCGCCAGCAGCTTGGATGTCTTCTACGAGCAGTACTTC. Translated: CASSLDVFYEQYF. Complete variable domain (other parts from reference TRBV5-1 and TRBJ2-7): KAGVTQTPRYLIKTRGQQVTLSCSPISGHRSVSWYQQTPGQGLQFLFEYFSETQRNKGNFPGRFSGRQFSNSRSEMNVSTLELGDSALYLCASSLDVFYEQYFGPGTRLTVT.

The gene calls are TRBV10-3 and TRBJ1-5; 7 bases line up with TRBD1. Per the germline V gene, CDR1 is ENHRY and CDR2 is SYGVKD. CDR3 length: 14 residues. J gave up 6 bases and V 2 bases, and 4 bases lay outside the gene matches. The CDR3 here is CAISERGLGQPQHF. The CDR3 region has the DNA TGTGCCATCAGTGAGAGGGGGCTGGGTCAGCCCCAGCATTTT.

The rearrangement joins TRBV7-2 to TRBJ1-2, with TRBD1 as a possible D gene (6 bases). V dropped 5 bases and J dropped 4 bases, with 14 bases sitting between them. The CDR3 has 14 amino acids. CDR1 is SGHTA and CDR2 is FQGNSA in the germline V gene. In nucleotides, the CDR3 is TGTGCCAGCAGCGAGACAGGCAGCTTCTATGGCTACACCTTC. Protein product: CASSETGSFYGYTF.

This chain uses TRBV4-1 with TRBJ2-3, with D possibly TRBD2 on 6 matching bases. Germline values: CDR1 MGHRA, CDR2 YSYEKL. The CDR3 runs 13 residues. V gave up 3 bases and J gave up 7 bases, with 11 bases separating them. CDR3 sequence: CASSQLGGNTQYF. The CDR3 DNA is TGCGCCAGCAGCCAGCTGGGCGGGAATACGCAGTATTTT.